This T cell receptor (beta chain) was recorded in a study of regulatory T cells in long-lasting Graves disease. Study overall: Graves' patients with a new diagnosis had received antithyroid drugs under 3 months.

Investigators prepared the TCR beta libraries by applying iRepertoire HTBI primers and Arm-PCR of CDR3 regions. TCRdb re-called the multiplex PCR reads through MiXCR, storing one row per CDR3 protein. This sample has 500,000 to 700,000 distinct CDR3 sequences, with 16% found just once. At least ten counts were recorded for this clonotype. Antigen: not known. The V end was cut by 4 bases, the J end by 5 bases, with 15 bases between. CDR1 is SNHLY and CDR2 is FYNNEI in the germline V gene. This CDR3 comprises 14 residues. Indicated time point: newly diagnosed GD, antithyroid drugs for less than 3 months. After RNA was extracted from PBMCs, the TCR library was made from it. Study-wide findings and caveats: Among samples with persistent disease, TRBV28, TRBJ1-2 and TRBJ2-5 were favored.

The same specimen was also included in a second study, on T cells in Graves' hyperthyroidism and ophthalmopathy.

Sequences were derived from peripheral blood mononuclear cells (PBMCs), sampled at new diagnosis, from a patient treated with antithyroid drugs. The origin of this receptor is a woman aged 25 to 45 with Graves disease. This rearrangement joins TRBV2 to TRBJ2-7; D possibly corresponds to TRBD2 (6 bases). The CDR3 DNA is TGTGCCAGCAGTGTAAGGCGGGGAGATAACGAGCAGTACTTC. Protein sequence: CASSVRRGDNEQYF.